This T cell receptor (beta chain) was obtained from a study of T cells in Graves' hyperthyroidism and ophthalmopathy. TCR beta CDR3 sequences were amplified from RNA transcripts. A first-round RT-PCR of the TCR CDR3 used the HTBI primer set. TCRdb processed the multiplex PCR reads anew with MiXCR; each CDR3 protein has one entry. The sample has around 420,000 distinct CDR3 sequences, 15% to 18% seen once. Germline values: CDR1 MNHGY, CDR2 SVAAGI. CDR3 length: 13 residues. V was trimmed by 3 bases and J by 8 bases, leaving 13 bases between them. Sequencing was done on a sample of blood. The receptor was derived from a woman between 18 and 30 years old with Graves' hyperthyroidism. The V and J genes are TRBV6-9 and TRBJ1-1; D is uncertain. For the CDR3, the DNA is TGTGCCAGCAGTTACCCTCAAGGTAGCGAAGCTTTCTTT. The encoded protein is CASSYPQGSEAFF.